Following are 27 T cell receptor beta chains from one sample sequenced in a study of cytomegalovirus exposure and HLA in healthy donors. PCR was performed using 60 Vbeta and 13 Jbeta primers. Libraries were prepared by immunoSEQ multiplex PCR; TCRdb keeps only in-frame clonotypes and omits some of them. This sample has about 100,000 clones; around 80% occur once, and the top ten carry less than 0.95%. Sequencing was performed on PBMCs. The receptors shown here come from a woman aged 60-70 years in good health and CMV-seronegative.

This clone was seen only a few times. The chain has TRBV27 and TRBJ2-7, with a tentative D call TRBD1 (5 bases). V was clipped by 9 bases and J by 7 bases, with 19 bases between them. The germline V gene encodes CDR1 MNHEY and CDR2 SMNVEV (reference sequence). This CDR3 has 13 residues. The CDR3 nucleotides read TGTGCCAGTGGGGCAGGCATTTCCCCGGAGCAGTACTTC. Amino acids: CASGAGISPEQYF.

This chain links TRBV10-3 with TRBJ2-7, with 8 bases that match TRBD2. This CDR3 has 13 amino acids. CDR1 and CDR2 from the germline V gene are ENHRY and SYGVKD. The ends lost 10 bases at V and 0 bases at J; junction bases unmatched: 5. The CDR3 DNA sequence: TGTGCCACCTCAGCGGGAGTCTCCTACGAGCAGTACTTC. It encodes CATSAGVSYEQYF.

This clone was detected a few times. One junction end disagrees with the germline gene, perhaps due to a read error. The chain employs TRBV11-2 and TRBJ2-7; D is unresolved. Germline CDR1 is SGHAT and CDR2 is FQNNGV. The CDR3 sequence is 13 residues long. CDR3 in DNA: TGTGCCAGCAGCTTAGATCAAGACGGCAGGAATAACTTC. This gives the protein CASSLDQDGRNNF.

The DNA of the CDR3 is TGCGCCAGCAGCCAAGAAGACCAGCGTTACTATGGCTACACCTTC. Amino acid sequence: CASSQEDQRYYGYTF. The V gene is TRBV4-3, the J gene TRBJ1-2; D ambiguous. Germline V CDR1 and CDR2: LGHNA, YSLEER. There are 15 residues in the CDR3. Between the trimmed V and J ends, which lost 0 bases and 3 bases, there was a span of 11 bases.

The chain combines TRBV11-2 with TRBJ2-7; TRBD1 agrees at 7 bases. The V segment lost 0 bases and the J segment 2 bases; nucleotides outside the gene matches: 1. This CDR3 contains 14 residues. Germline values: CDR1 SGHAT, CDR2 FQNNGV. The CDR3 coding sequence is TGTGCCAGCAGCTTAGAACAGGGGCCCTACGAGCAGTACTTC. Protein product: CASSLEQGPYEQYF.

The J gene is TRBJ1-1, the V gene TRBV2, with 7 bases fitting TRBD1. V gave up 6 bases and J gave up 3 bases; unmatched junction bases: 7. The CDR3 is 14 amino acids. The germline V gene has CDR1 SNHLY and CDR2 FYNNEI. This chain's CDR3 is CASSYRGGDTEAFF. The CDR3 coding sequence is TGTGCCAGCAGCTACAGGGGAGGCGACACTGAAGCTTTCTTT.

J is TRBJ2-1 and V is TRBV28, with 8 positions matching TRBD1. The CDR3 length is 17 residues. V gave up 2 bases and J gave up 4 bases; unmatched junction bases: 10. Germline V gives CDR1 MDHEN, CDR2 SYDVKM. CDR3 nucleotide sequence: TGTGCCAGCAGTTTAACCCAAAACAGGGGGATATACAATGAGCAGTTCTTC. It translates to CASSLTQNRGIYNEQFF.

This chain uses TRBV5-1 with TRBJ2-2, with 8 bases fitting TRBD1. Germline CDR1 SGHRS, CDR2 YFSETQ. This CDR3 is 15 amino acids long. J lost 5 bases, V lost 3 bases, and 6 bases had no gene match. CDR3 sequence: CASSYGQGGTGELFF. CDR3 coding DNA: TGCGCCAGCAGCTACGGACAGGGAGGTACCGGGGAGCTGTTTTTT.

The gene calls are TRBV7-7 and TRBJ2-7, with a possible D match to TRBD2 (6 bases). CDR1 is SSHAT and CDR2 is FNYEAQ in the germline V gene (reference sequence). V shed 5 bases and J shed 1 base, with 15 bases lying between them. The CDR3 loop spans 15 amino acids. CDR3 in DNA: TGTGCCAGCAGCCCTGGGGTAGCGGAATCCTACGAGCAGTACTTC. Its protein is CASSPGVAESYEQYF.

V is TRBV6-1 and J is TRBJ2-1; 9 positions match TRBD1. The CDR3 runs to 14 residues. V gave up 8 bases and J gave up 2 bases; unmatched junction bases: 4. Looked up from germline, CDR1 is MNHNS and CDR2 is SASEGT. The CDR3: CASFRDRAYNEQFF. CDR3 in DNA: TGTGCCAGCTTCCGGGACAGGGCCTACAATGAGCAGTTCTTC.

This chain joins TRBV19 and TRBJ2-7; no firm D call. Trimming cost V 3 bases and J 2 bases, with 14 bases left between them. Germline V gene sequence: CDR1 LNHDA, CDR2 SQIVND (reference sequence). The CDR3 length is 15 residues. For the CDR3, the DNA is TGTGCCAGTAGTATTAACGGCGGAGAACCCTACGAGCAGTACTTC. Translating gives CASSINGGEPYEQYF.

J is TRBJ1-5 and V is TRBV2; 7 nucleotides align to TRBD1. CDR1 and CDR2 from the germline V gene are SNHLY and FYNNEI. The CDR3 extends over 13 amino acids. V shed 4 bases and J 9 bases; nucleotides not matched to a gene: 6. The CDR3 region is CASSAGGDTPQHF. Here the CDR3 DNA reads TGTGCCAGCAGTGCAGGGGGAGATACGCCCCAGCATTTT.

J is TRBJ1-2 and V is TRBV6-5; D remains ambiguous. Trimming pared 0 bases from V and 0 bases from J, leaving 8 bases between. Germline V gene sequence: CDR1 MNHEY, CDR2 SVGAGI. CDR3 length: 15 residues. The DNA of the CDR3 is TGTGCCAGCAGTTACTCGGGCAGCACTAACTATGGCTACACCTTC. Amino acids: CASSYSGSTNYGYTF.

This chain joins TRBV2 and TRBJ1-1; D is unresolved. In germline, CDR1 is SNHLY, CDR2 FYNNEI. The CDR3 loop spans 13 amino acids. The germline V and J ends were trimmed by 7 bases and 1 base, with 10 bases remaining between them. The CDR3 DNA follows: TGTGCCAGCATTGAGCGGAGGAACACTGAAGCTTTCTTT. Protein sequence: CASIERRNTEAFF.

V usage is TRBV6-5 and J usage is TRBJ2-5, with D perhaps TRBD2 (6 bases). The J call may be incorrect, as the DNA end agrees better with TRBJ2-7. This CDR3 spans 14 amino acids. Per germline, CDR1 MNHEY and CDR2 SVGAGI. The CDR3 sequence: CASSYSRDRYEQYF. CDR3 in DNA: TGTGCCAGCAGTTACTCGCGGGATCGGTACGAGCAGTACTTC.

The J gene is TRBJ2-3, the V gene TRBV2; TRBD1 matches at 7 bases. Germline V gene lookup returns CDR1 SNHLY and CDR2 FYNNEI. The V segment lost 5 bases and the J segment 0 bases; nucleotides outside the gene matches: 2. This CDR3 spans 14 amino acids. The CDR3 loop is CASSPDRSTDTQYF. For the CDR3, the DNA is TGTGCCAGCAGTCCGGACAGGAGCACAGATACGCAGTATTTT.

In DNA form, the CDR3 reads TGTGCCAGCAGCCCAAGACAGGGGACCACAGATACGCAGTATTTT. Translated: CASSPRQGTTDTQYF. The rearrangement joins TRBV7-9 to TRBJ2-3, with 8 positions matching TRBD1. Losses at the gene ends were 5 bases for V and 2 bases for J; bases not matched to a gene: 6. Germline V gene sequence: CDR1 SEHNR, CDR2 FQNEAQ (reference sequence). This CDR3 is 15 amino acids long.

The chain uses TRBV5-6 and TRBJ2-7; TRBD1 matches 8 bases. Germline CDR1 and CDR2: SGHDT and YYEEEE. With V trimmed by 0 bases and J by 2 bases, 4 bases remained unmatched. CDR3 length equals 15 residues. In nucleotides, the CDR3 is TGTGCCAGCAGCTTGGACAGGGGGATTCCCTACGAGCAGTACTTC. Its translation is CASSLDRGIPYEQYF.

V gene TRBV13 combines with J gene TRBJ2-7; a weak D match, TRBD2 (5 bases). The CDR3 covers 12 residues. V lost 5 bases to trimming and J lost 4 bases, with 9 bases between them. Germline V CDR1 and CDR2: PRHDT, FYEKMQ (reference sequence). CDR3 coding DNA: TGTGCCAGCAGCGGGAGAGGGTACGAGCAGTACTTC. Protein sequence: CASSGRGYEQYF.

This clone appeared once. The rearrangement joins TRBV9 to TRBJ2-2, with D tentatively TRBD2 (5 bases). This CDR3 spans 15 amino acids. Trimming took 7 bases from V and 0 from J, leaving 13 bases between them. Germline loops: CDR1 SGDLS, CDR2 YYNGEE. The CDR3 coding sequence is TGTGCCAGCGGAGGTCGCATTACGAACACCGGGGAGCTGTTTTTT. The encoded protein is CASGGRITNTGELFF. The full variable domain, rest sourced from reference TRBV9 and TRBJ2-2, is DSGVTQTPKHLITATGQRVTLRCSPRSGDLSVYWYQQSLDQGLQFLIQYYNGEERAKGNILERFSAQQFPDLHSELNLSSLELGDSALYFCASGGRITNTGELFFGEGSRLTVL.

V is TRBV2 and J is TRBJ1-5; D is unclear. The CDR3 runs to 13 residues. V was clipped by 6 bases and J by 8 bases, with 14 bases between them. Germline CDR1 SNHLY, CDR2 FYNNEI. This CDR3 is CASRENNQEPQHF. Written as DNA, the CDR3 is TGTGCCAGCAGGGAGAATAATCAAGAGCCCCAGCATTTT.

This chain connects TRBV18 to TRBJ2-7; 11 bases fit TRBD2. V lost 6 bases to trimming and J lost 1 base; unmatched junction nucleotides: 8. The V gene's germline CDR1 is KGHSH and CDR2 LQKENI. This CDR3 region has 16 residues. CDR3 sequence reads: CASSQASGGTSYEQYF. The CDR3 DNA follows: TGTGCCAGCTCCCAAGCTAGCGGGGGGACATCCTACGAGCAGTACTTC.

The chain joins TRBV5-1 to TRBJ1-4; no firm D call. Germline lookup yields CDR1 SGHRS and CDR2 YFSETQ. Deletions cut 4 bases from V and 4 bases from J, with 11 bases between. The CDR3 is made up of 14 amino acids. The DNA for the CDR3 is TGCGCCAGCAGCCCTAACGGCGGTAATGAAAAACTGTTTTTT. This codes for CASSPNGGNEKLFF.

This clone was observed once. The J gene is TRBJ2-7, the V gene TRBV19; tentatively, D is TRBD2 (8 bases). Germline V gives CDR1 LNHDA, CDR2 SQIVND (reference sequence). Trimming cost V 5 bases and J 6 bases, with 17 bases left between them. The CDR3 runs 14 residues. The CDR3 reads CASSQGTRGLEQYF. DNA for the CDR3: TGTGCCAGTAGTCAAGGGACTAGGGGGCTCGAGCAGTACTTC.

This chain connects TRBV7-7 to TRBJ2-5; 8 bases map to TRBD2. Germline assignment: CDR1 SSHAT and CDR2 FNYEAQ (reference sequence). V was pared by 2 bases and J by 5 bases, with 4 bases of the junction left unmatched. This CDR3 contains 14 residues. CDR3 in amino acids: CASSLTSGRETQYF. The CDR3 coding sequence is TGTGCCAGCAGCTTAACTAGCGGTAGGGAGACCCAGTACTTC.

This clone was seen just once. The chain recombines TRBV9 with TRBJ2-3; a weak D match, TRBD2 (7 bases). CDR3 length: 16 amino acids. Germline V gives CDR1 SGDLS, CDR2 YYNGEE. V was clipped by 0 bases and J by 2 bases, with 13 bases between them. In DNA, the CDR3 is TGTGCCAGCAGCGTAGAGGTCGGGGGGCCCACAGATACGCAGTATTTT. The encoded protein is CASSVEVGGPTDTQYF.

The genes are TRBV28 and TRBJ1-1; D uncertain. The germline gives CDR1 MDHEN, CDR2 SYDVKM. CDR3 length: 12 amino acids. V dropped 6 bases and J dropped 4 bases, with 9 bases sitting between them. CDR3 protein: CASSSVRTEAFF. In nucleotides, the CDR3 is TGTGCCAGCAGCTCGGTTCGCACTGAAGCTTTCTTT. Supplemented by reference TRBV28 and TRBJ1-1, the full variable domain reads DVKVTQSSRYLVKRTGEKVFLECVQDMDHENMFWYRQDPGLGLRLIYFSYDVKMKEKGDIPEGYSVSREKKERFSLILESASTNQTSMYLCASSSVRTEAFFGQGTRLTVV.